The TCR beta chain described here comes from a study of OX40 agonist ivuxolimab in advanced cancers. The assay was immunoSEQ multiplex PCR, and TCRdb's table has in-frame clones only and misses some. This sample has about 79,000 clones, with 90% found just once. The sample in question was CD4+ or CD8+ T cells sorted from blood, obtained in a trial of the OX40 agonist ivuxolimab. The clonotype comes from an adult with an advanced solid tumor such as melanoma, head and neck, liver or kidney cancer.

CDR3 DNA sequence: TGTGCCAGCAGCTCTGGACAGGGTGGTGGCAATGAGCAGTTCTTC. Its protein product is CASSSGQGGGNEQFF. The chain combines TRBV5-6 with TRBJ2-1; 8 nucleotides agree with TRBD1. J was trimmed by 6 bases and V by 3 bases; bases with no gene match: 8. The CDR3 loop spans 15 amino acids. CDR1 is SGHDT and CDR2 is YYEEEE in the germline V gene. Full variable domain (outside the CDR3, taken from reference TRBV5-6 and TRBJ2-1): DAGVTQSPTHLIKTRGQQVTLRCSPKSGHDTVSWYQQALGQGPQFIFQYYEEEERQRGNFPDRFSGHQFPNYSSELNVNALLLGDSALYLCASSSGQGGGNEQFFGPGTRLTVL.